Shown below are 21 T cell receptor beta chains from a single sample sequenced in a study of OX40 agonist ivuxolimab in advanced cancers. TCRdb's table, derived via immunoSEQ multiplex PCR, lists solely in-frame clones and lacks some. The profile covers 11,000 or so clones, with more than 60% appearing a single time and 15% to 20% taken by the ten largest. Sequenced here: CD4+ or CD8+ T cells sorted from blood, sampled in a trial of the OX40 agonist ivuxolimab. The receptors were sampled from an adult with an advanced solid tumor such as melanoma, head and neck, liver or kidney cancer.

The rearrangement joins TRBV7-1 to TRBJ2-6; a weak D match, TRBD1 (5 bases). TRBV7-1 is an open reading frame, and its role is uncertain. The ends were cut back, 5 bases at V and 5 bases at J, with 19 bases in the middle. The CDR3 contains 17 residues. The CDR3 region has the DNA TGTGCCAGCAGCCACTATCAAGGACAAAGTCGGGCCAACGTCCTGACTTTC. Translated, it gives CASSHYQGQSRANVLTF.

The chain joins TRBV9 to TRBJ1-2; D gene unclear. Germline V gene sequence: CDR1 SGDLS, CDR2 YYNGEE. V shed 4 bases and J shed 7 bases, with 11 bases lying between them. The CDR3 runs 12 residues. CDR3 nucleotides: TGTGCCAGCAGCCTTGGCGGGTCTGGCTACACCTTC. This sequence encodes CASSLGGSGYTF.

V usage is TRBV30 and J usage is TRBJ2-2, with D perhaps matching TRBD2 (7 bases). CDR3 length equals 15 residues. CDR1 and CDR2 from the germline V gene are GTSNPN and SVGIG (reference sequence). V was pared by 0 bases and J by 7 bases, with 15 bases between. CDR3 sequence: CAWSVGGREIGELFF. In nucleotides, the CDR3 is TGTGCCTGGAGTGTAGGGGGGAGGGAGATCGGGGAGCTGTTTTTT.

The rearrangement uses TRBV7-8 and TRBJ2-2; 7 bases map to TRBD1. J was trimmed by 5 bases and V by 5 bases; bases with no gene match: 5. Looked up from germline, CDR1 is SGHVS and CDR2 is FQNEAQ. This CDR3 region has 14 residues. The CDR3 region is CASSPTGLTGELFF. The CDR3 region has the DNA TGTGCCAGCAGCCCGACAGGGCTAACCGGGGAGCTGTTTTTT.

The V call is TRBV10-1, the J call TRBJ2-5; D remains unclear. The germline CDR1 and CDR2 sequences are WNHNN and SYGVQD (reference sequence). With 3 bases removed from V and 5 bases from J, the gap between germline ends came to 7 bases. There are 12 residues in the CDR3. Here the CDR3 DNA reads TGCGCCAGCAGTGAAGAGTTGGAGACCCAGTACTTC. This gives the protein CASSEELETQYF.

This chain uses TRBV6-5 with TRBJ2-7; 7 positions agree with TRBD1. V shed 2 bases, J shed 3 bases, and the junction held 7 bases outside the gene matches. Germline loops: CDR1 MNHEY, CDR2 SVGAGI. CDR3 length: 15 residues. The CDR3 bases are TGTGCCAGCAGTTACCTAGGGGGCACTAGCTACGAGCAGTACTTC. Amino acid sequence: CASSYLGGTSYEQYF.

V gene TRBV18 combines with J gene TRBJ2-7; 7 nucleotides align to TRBD2. CDR3 length equals 16 residues. CDR1 and CDR2 from the germline V gene are KGHSH and LQKENI. The V gene end was trimmed by 6 bases and the J gene end by 0 bases; junction bases not matched to a gene: 11. The CDR3 is CASSYGGGRSSYEQYF. The CDR3 coding sequence is TGTGCCAGCTCTTATGGGGGGGGAAGGAGCTCCTACGAGCAGTACTTC.

V gene TRBV9 combines with J gene TRBJ1-5; 8 bases fit TRBD1. Per the germline V gene, CDR1 is SGDLS and CDR2 is YYNGEE. J gave up 5 bases and V 5 bases, and 12 bases lay outside the gene matches. The CDR3 contains 16 residues. CDR3 sequence: CASRESSTGGDQPQHF. The CDR3 bases are TGTGCCAGCAGAGAATCTTCTACAGGGGGAGATCAGCCCCAGCATTTT. Based on the CDR3 plus reference TRBV9 and TRBJ1-5, the full variable domain is DSGVTQTPKHLITATGQRVTLRCSPRSGDLSVYWYQQSLDQGLQFLIQYYNGEERAKGNILERFSAQQFPDLHSELNLSSLELGDSALYFCASRESSTGGDQPQHFGDGTRLSIL.

The gene calls are TRBV6-5 and TRBJ1-1, with D maybe TRBD1 (6 bases). Trimming removed 5 bases from V and 12 bases from J, with 22 bases in between. The CDR3 is 14 residues long. From germline, CDR1 is MNHEY and CDR2 SVGAGI. The CDR3, as DNA: TGTGCCAGCAGTACTACCGGGACACCAGAACTATCTTTCTTT. It encodes CASSTTGTPELSFF.

This clone was recorded a few times. The chain couples TRBV4-1 to TRBJ2-1; TRBD1 is a possible D gene (5 bases). The V and J ends lost 4 bases and 9 bases respectively, with 13 bases between them. Germline V CDR1 and CDR2: MGHRA, YSYEKL. The CDR3 totals 13 residues. CDR3 in amino acids: CASSLDTTVEQFF. The DNA for the CDR3 is TGCGCCAGCAGCCTGGACACGACGGTTGAGCAGTTCTTC.

The chain employs TRBV5-8 and TRBJ1-2, with D possibly matching TRBD1 (6 bases). Trimming took 7 bases from V and 7 from J, leaving 17 bases between them. Germline CDR1 is SGHTS and CDR2 is YDEGEE. The CDR3 has 13 residues. The CDR3 protein is CASSGGTQFGYTF. The CDR3 DNA follows: TGTGCCAGCTCCGGCGGGACACAGTTTGGCTACACCTTC.

The chain has TRBV2 and TRBJ1-1; TRBD1 matches at 7 bases. The ends lost 8 bases at V and 0 bases at J; junction bases unmatched: 6. This CDR3 has 14 residues. Germline lookup yields CDR1 SNHLY and CDR2 FYNNEI. CDR3 sequence (DNA): TGTGCCAGCGGCAGGGGGAATATGAACACTGAAGCTTTCTTT. Amino acids: CASGRGNMNTEAFF.

The V gene is TRBV9, the J gene TRBJ2-7, with TRBD1 matching 8 bases. The CDR3 totals 12 residues. Germline-derived CDR1 and CDR2 are SGDLS and YYNGEE. Trimming removed 4 bases from V and 7 bases from J; junction bases left unmatched: 4. As DNA, the CDR3 is TGTGCCAGCAGCTTGACAGGGGAAGAGCAGTACTTC. Translating it yields CASSLTGEEQYF. Filled out from reference TRBV9 and TRBJ2-7, the complete variable domain reads DSGVTQTPKHLITATGQRVTLRCSPRSGDLSVYWYQQSLDQGLQFLIQYYNGEERAKGNILERFSAQQFPDLHSELNLSSLELGDSALYFCASSLTGEEQYFGPGTRLTVT.

CDR3 region: CASSFWGDEQYF. CDR3 DNA sequence: TGCGCCAGCAGCTTCTGGGGGGACGAGCAGTACTTC. The chain joins TRBV5-1 to TRBJ2-7, with D perhaps matching TRBD2 (6 bases). In germline, CDR1 is SGHRS, CDR2 YFSETQ. This CDR3 comprises 12 residues. Between the trimmed V and J ends, which lost 2 bases and 5 bases, there was a span of 8 bases.

This rearrangement joins TRBV6-5 to TRBJ2-7; 10 bases are a match to TRBD2. V lost 4 bases, J lost 2 bases, and 8 bases stayed unmatched. CDR3 length: 16 amino acids. Germline V gives CDR1 MNHEY, CDR2 SVGAGI. The CDR3 spells CASSSVRAGGTYEQYF. The CDR3 DNA reads as TGTGCCAGCAGTTCGGTCAGAGCGGGAGGGACCTACGAGCAGTACTTC.

The CDR3 spells CASSAGSSYEQYF. The CDR3 coding sequence is TGCGCCAGCAGTGCTGGGAGCTCCTACGAGCAGTACTTC. The chain employs TRBV10-1 and TRBJ2-7; tentative D call: TRBD2 (5 bases). The CDR3 covers 13 residues. V dropped 4 bases and J dropped 0 bases, with 7 bases sitting between them. Germline V gives CDR1 WNHNN, CDR2 SYGVQD (reference sequence).

V and J are TRBV19 and TRBJ2-4; D is possibly TRBD1 or TRBD2 (5 bases each). The CDR3 is 15 amino acids. Trimming shortened V by 4 bases and J by 5 bases, and 15 bases separated the two germline ends. In germline, CDR1 is LNHDA, CDR2 SQIVND (reference sequence). CDR3 DNA sequence: TGTGCCAGTAGTACCTTACAGGAGAGGGAAAACATTCAGTACTTC. Amino acid sequence: CASSTLQERENIQYF. The full variable domain, rest sourced from reference TRBV19 and TRBJ2-4, is DGGITQSPKYLFRKEGQNVTLSCEQNLNHDAMYWYRQDPGQGLRLIYYSQIVNDFQKGDIAEGYSVSREKKESFPLTVTSAQKNPTAFYLCASSTLQERENIQYFGAGTRLSVL.

The V call is TRBV29-1, the J call TRBJ1-2, with D tentatively TRBD1 (6 bases). The CDR3 has 16 amino acids. Germline CDR1 reads SQVTM; CDR2 reads ANQGSEA. Trimming removed 2 bases from V and 8 bases from J, with 24 bases in between. The chain's CDR3 is CSVESILPGDGGGYTF. The CDR3 DNA is TGCAGCGTTGAATCGATACTCCCAGGGGATGGGGGCGGCTACACCTTC.

This clone has only a few counts. The rearrangement joins TRBV7-9 to TRBJ1-1, with D perhaps matching TRBD1 (6 bases). The CDR3 contains 14 residues. The germline CDR1 and CDR2 sequences are SEHNR and FQNEAQ (reference sequence). V was shortened by 1 base and J by 7 bases, with 13 bases between the two germline ends. The CDR3 loop reads CASSLVGGNDEAFF. The DNA of the CDR3 is TGTGCCAGCAGCTTAGTCGGGGGCAATGATGAAGCTTTCTTT.

This chain's CDR3 is CASSLVWTENTEAFF. DNA of the CDR3: TGCGCCAGCAGCTTGGTCTGGACAGAGAACACTGAAGCTTTCTTT. The genes are TRBV5-1 and TRBJ1-1; a possible D gene is TRBD1 (6 bases). Trimming shortened V by 0 bases and J by 1 base, and 10 bases separated the two germline ends. Germline CDR1 SGHRS, CDR2 YFSETQ. This CDR3 has 15 amino acids.

In regard to this clone: A far larger clone is a single base away, which makes a read error likely. The chain recombines TRBV5-6 with TRBJ1-2; D perhaps matches TRBD1 (6 bases). From germline, CDR1 is SGHDT and CDR2 YYEEEE. V was pared by 0 bases and J by 8 bases, with 11 bases between. This CDR3 comprises 13 residues. The CDR3 loop reads CASSLGQALGYTF. The CDR3 DNA sequence: TGTGCCAGCAGCTTGGGACAGGCACTGGGCTACACCTTC.